This T cell receptor (beta chain) was documented in a study of blood T cell repertoires in COVID-19. For the study at large: The United States, Italy and Spain were the sources of the acute and convalescent COVID-19 samples. T cells, B-cell-depleted T cells, or PBMCs supplied cDNA or gDNA.

The protocol was immunoSEQ multiplex PCR, while the TCRdb copy is restricted to in-frame clones and leaves out a portion. The sample lists 470,000 or so clones, around nine tenths occurring once. The germline gives CDR1 SEHNR, CDR2 FQNEAQ (reference sequence). V lost 1 base and J lost 2; bases outside the gene matches: 4. The CDR3 contains 16 residues. Participants had their cohort set by participant-reported clinical history. The J gene is TRBJ2-3, the V gene TRBV7-9, with 9 bases matching TRBD2. The sequenced sample was PBMCs or T cells enriched from blood (not recorded which). The sequence was obtained from a woman between 18 and 29 years old with acute COVID-19. CDR3 nucleotide sequence: TGTGCCAGCAGCTTAGAGCGGGAGGTCCCCACAGATACGCAGTATTTT. Its protein is CASSLEREVPTDTQYF.